The present T cell receptor (beta chain) was sequenced within a study of T cell responses to AZD1222 COVID-19 vaccine. Germline CDR1 reads MNHEY; CDR2 reads SVGEGT. Trimming pared 6 bases from V and 6 bases from J, leaving 17 bases between. The CDR3 is 14 residues long. With regard to this clone: Its antigen is unknown.

Broader study findings: Females made up more of the donors, who were largely white British, and clonal diversity may have come out too low. Following two doses of AZD1222, Spike-specific TCR breadth and depth rose. Among spike-specific TCRs, nearly half reportedly target unmutated variant regions.

The data were produced by immunoSEQ multiplex PCR, yet TCRdb's version contains in-frame clones alone and is incomplete. This table has about 180,000 clones, 88% appearing once. Analysis merged second doses at about 4 or about 12 weeks. Specimen: peripheral blood, collected 28 days after the second AZD1222 dose. The V gene is TRBV6-2 or TRBV6-3, the J gene TRBJ1-2; a weak D match, TRBD1 (6 bases). This receptor was taken from an adult who received the AZD1222 COVID-19 vaccine. DNA of the CDR3: TGTGCCAGCAGCCGAGACGGGACACCGGATGGCTACACCTTC. This gives the protein CASSRDGTPDGYTF.